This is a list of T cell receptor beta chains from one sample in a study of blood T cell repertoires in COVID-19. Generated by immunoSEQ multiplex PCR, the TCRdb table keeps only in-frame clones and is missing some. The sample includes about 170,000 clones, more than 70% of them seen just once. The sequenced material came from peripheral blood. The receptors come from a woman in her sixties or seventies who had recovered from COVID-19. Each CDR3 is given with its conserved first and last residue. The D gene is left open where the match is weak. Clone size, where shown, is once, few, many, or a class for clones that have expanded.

CASSTQGAGNTIYF,TGTGCCAGCAGTACACAGGGGGCTGGAAACACCATATATTTT,.,TRBD1,TRBJ1-3,TRBV7-2
CASSPRGQGAVSYTF,TGTGCCAGCTCACCAAGGGGACAGGGGGCCGTCAGCTACACCTTC,.,TRBD1,TRBJ1-2,TRBV18
CATSALRGGHTGELFF,TGTGCCACCAGCGCCCTCCGGGGGGGCCACACCGGGGAGCTGTTTTTT,.,TRBD2,TRBJ2-2,TRBV15
CASSPAGPGNTIYF,TGTGCCAGCAGCCCGGCGGGGCCGGGAAACACCATATATTTT,.,.,TRBJ1-3,TRBV5-4
CASSLGSGGTQETQYF,TGTGCCAGCAGCTTAGGAAGCGGGGGAACCCAAGAGACCCAGTACTTC,once,TRBD2,TRBJ2-5,TRBV11-2
CASSPIGGARDTQYF,TGCGCCAGCAGCCCTATCGGAGGGGCCCGAGATACGCAGTATTTT,once,.,TRBJ2-3,TRBV5-1
CASSYQGSNQPQHF,TGTGCCAGCAGCTACCAGGGGAGCAATCAGCCCCAGCATTTT,.,.,TRBJ1-5,TRBV7-9
CASSTQDSPNYGYTF,TGTGCCAGTAGTACACAGGACAGCCCAAACTATGGCTACACCTTC,.,.,TRBJ1-2,TRBV19
CSVAGRGEGTEAFF,TGCAGCGTTGCGGGGAGGGGCGAGGGGACTGAAGCTTTCTTT,.,.,TRBJ1-1,TRBV29-1
CASRPPSGAYNEQFF,TGTGCCAGCAGACCCCCTAGCGGGGCTTACAATGAGCAGTTCTTC,.,TRBD2,TRBJ2-1,TRBV5-6
CASSSGARGRGKGQETQYF,TGTGCCAGCAGCTCCGGGGCCAGGGGGCGAGGGAAAGGCCAAGAGACCCAGTACTTC,.,TRBD1,TRBJ2-5,TRBV27
CASRPRGFVNEQFF,TGTGCCAGCAGGCCTAGGGGGTTTGTCAATGAGCAGTTCTTC,.,.,TRBJ2-1,TRBV2
CASTTLGGSGTEAFF,TGTGCCAGCACCACACTGGGCGGGAGTGGCACTGAAGCTTTCTTT,.,.,TRBJ1-1,TRBV4-2
CASSSGVRGNTIYF,TGTGCCAGCAGCTCAGGGGTGAGGGGAAACACCATATATTTT,.,.,TRBJ1-3,TRBV6-5
CASSQDGGGINYGYTF,TGCGCCAGCAGCCAAGACGGGGGAGGGATTAACTATGGCTACACCTTC,.,.,TRBJ1-2,TRBV4-3
CATGDINYGYTF,TGTGCCACCGGGGACATTAACTATGGCTACACCTTC,.,.,TRBJ1-2,TRBV3-1/TRBV3-2
CASSLALTGRNTEAFF,TGTGCCAGCAGCTTAGCCCTGACAGGCCGGAACACTGAAGCTTTCTTT,.,.,TRBJ1-1,TRBV7-9
CASSILATSTDTQYF,TGTGCCAGTAGTATCCTAGCGACTAGCACAGATACGCAGTATTTT,few,.,TRBJ2-3,TRBV19
CASRAGRQETQYF,TGTGCCAGCAGGGCGGGCCGCCAGGAGACCCAGTACTTC,.,.,TRBJ2-5,TRBV5-6
CATRSPPGGTEAFF,TGTGCCACCCGCAGCCCCCCTGGGGGGACTGAAGCTTTCTTT,once,.,TRBJ1-1,TRBV27
CASSWGPDSNQPQHF,TGTGCCAGCAGTTGGGGGCCAGATAGCAATCAGCCCCAGCATTTT,.,.,TRBJ1-5,TRBV7-3
CASSGLAGGELFF,TGTGCCAGCAGTGGGCTAGCGGGCGGGGAGCTGTTTTTT,.,TRBD2,TRBJ2-2,TRBV2
CASSPQANYGYTF,TGTGCCAGCAGTCCCCAGGCTAACTATGGCTACACCTTC,.,.,TRBJ1-2,TRBV25-1
CASSETGGSYNSPLHF,TGTGCCAGCAGCGAAACAGGGGGCTCCTATAATTCACCCCTCCACTTT,.,TRBD1,TRBJ1-6,TRBV7-9
CASSFRGVNTEAFF,TGTGCCAGCAGCTTCCGGGGGGTGAACACTGAAGCTTTCTTT,.,.,TRBJ1-1,TRBV7-9
CASTPRGEQYF,TGCGCCAGCACGCCCCGGGGCGAGCAGTACTTC,.,.,TRBJ2-7,TRBV10-1
CASSAPSGGASTDTQYF,TGCGCCAGCAGCGCCCCTAGCGGGGGGGCCTCCACAGATACGCAGTATTTT,.,TRBD2,TRBJ2-3,TRBV5-1
CASSDGYQPQHF,TGTGCCAGCAGTGACGGTTATCAGCCCCAGCATTTT,.,.,TRBJ1-5,TRBV25-1
CASSQLGAGGTDTQYF,TGTGCCAGCAGCCAATTGGGGGCAGGGGGCACAGATACGCAGTATTTT,.,.,TRBJ2-3,TRBV4-2
CASSLRRQGLDTGELFF,TGTGCCAGCAGTTTGCGGAGGCAGGGGTTAGACACCGGGGAGCTGTTTTTT,.,.,TRBJ2-2,TRBV27
CASSYSQEDTQYF,TGTGCCAGCAGTTACTCTCAAGAGGATACGCAGTATTTT,few,.,TRBJ2-3,TRBV6-5
CAISDRGLGGELFF,TGTGCCATCAGTGACAGGGGGCTGGGCGGGGAGCTGTTTTTT,few,TRBD1,TRBJ2-2,TRBV10-3
CASSLGTGGIYGYTF,TGTGCCAGCAGTTTAGGGACAGGGGGTATTTATGGCTACACCTTC,.,TRBD1,TRBJ1-2,TRBV27
CAIRSGVGQISRRGEQYF,TGTGCCATCAGGTCGGGGGTGGGACAGATCAGTAGAAGGGGCGAGCAGTACTTC,.,.,TRBJ2-7,TRBV10-3
CASSMGLAGGPSYNEQFF,TGTGCCAGTAGTATGGGACTAGCGGGGGGCCCCTCCTACAATGAGCAGTTCTTC,.,TRBD2,TRBJ2-1,TRBV19
CASSPRAGPYEQYF,TGTGCCAGCTCACCACGGGCAGGGCCCTACGAGCAGTACTTC,.,.,TRBJ2-7,TRBV18
CATRGPGAGEKLFF,TGTGCCACCAGGGGGCCAGGGGCCGGGGAAAAACTGTTTTTT,.,.,TRBJ1-4,TRBV24-1
CASSWGRANNYGYTF,TGTGCCAGCAGTTGGGGGAGGGCTAATAACTATGGCTACACCTTC,.,.,TRBJ1-2,TRBV2
CASIGTGADTQYF,TGCGCCAGCATCGGGACAGGGGCGGATACGCAGTATTTT,.,TRBD1,TRBJ2-3,TRBV5-1
CSVDRSSAGNEQFF,TGCAGCGTTGATCGCTCTAGCGCCGGGAATGAGCAGTTCTTC,.,.,TRBJ2-1,TRBV29-1